This entry lists 9 T cell receptor beta chains sequenced from one sample in a study of OX40 agonist ivuxolimab in advanced cancers. Sequenced by immunoSEQ multiplex PCR; TCRdb stores in-frame clones only, minus some. Among tens of thousands of clones, about nine tenths were seen once, and the ten largest hold 0.32%. Material: CD4+ or CD8+ T cells sorted from blood, obtained in a trial of the OX40 agonist ivuxolimab. The receptors shown here come from an adult with an advanced solid tumor such as melanoma, head and neck, liver or kidney cancer.

As regards this clone: At the DNA level, this CDR3 is encoded by other sequences in the same sample as well. The J gene is TRBJ2-5, the V gene TRBV29-1; D is ambiguous. Trimming removed 7 bases from V and 2 bases from J, with 11 bases in between. In germline, CDR1 is SQVTM, CDR2 ANQGSEA. CDR3 length: 12 amino acids. CDR3 coding DNA: TGCAGCGCCCTGCGACCTCAAGAGACCCAGTACTTC. It yields the protein CSALRPQETQYF.

A single count supports this clone. The chain recombines TRBV19 with TRBJ1-5, with 8 bases identical to TRBD1. This CDR3 region has 16 residues. The germline CDR1 and CDR2 sequences are LNHDA and SQIVND (reference sequence). V lost 6 bases to trimming and J lost 5 bases; unmatched junction nucleotides: 12. The chain's CDR3 is CASRPADRGKDQPQHF. The CDR3 DNA follows: TGTGCCAGTAGACCAGCTGACAGGGGTAAGGATCAGCCCCAGCATTTT.

This chain connects TRBV6-9 to TRBJ2-7; D is possibly TRBD1 (5 bases). Germline V gene sequence: CDR1 MNHGY, CDR2 SVAAGI. This CDR3 region has 13 residues. Trimming cost V 2 bases and J 4 bases, with 9 bases left between them. DNA of the CDR3: TGTGCCAGCAGTTATGGACACCTATACGAGCAGTACGTC. Translating it yields CASSYGHLYEQYV.

This chain links TRBV7-2 with TRBJ2-1, with D perhaps matching TRBD1 (5 bases). This CDR3 has 17 residues. The ends were cut back, 1 base at V and 0 bases at J, with 13 bases in the middle. Germline assignment: CDR1 SGHTA and CDR2 FQGNSA. The CDR3 loop reads CASSLGSWGSSYNEQFF. CDR3 bases: TGTGCCAGCAGCTTAGGTTCGTGGGGCAGCTCCTACAATGAGCAGTTCTTC. Using reference TRBV7-2 and TRBJ2-1 for the parts outside the CDR3, the full variable domain is GAGVSQSPSNKVTEKGKDVELRCDPISGHTALYWYRQSLGQGLEFLIYFQGNSAPDKSGLPSDRFSAERTGGSVSTLTIQRTQQEDSAVYLCASSLGSWGSSYNEQFFGPGTRLTVL.

The chain carries TRBV18 and TRBJ1-5, with D unclear. Germline V gene data show CDR1 as KGHSH and CDR2 as LQKENI. Between the trimmed V and J ends, which lost 3 bases and 3 bases, there was a span of 6 bases. The CDR3 extends over 13 amino acids. CDR3 nucleotides: TGTGCCAGCTCACCGGCACTCAATCAGCCCCAGCATTTT. Translation gives CASSPALNQPQHF.

The chain joins TRBV4-3 to TRBJ1-2; no firm D call. The V gene lost 4 bases and the J gene lost 5 bases, with 11 bases spanning the gap. Germline V gives CDR1 LGHNA, CDR2 YSLEER. CDR3 length: 13 residues. The CDR3 spells CASSPRTGYGYTF. The CDR3 nucleotides read TGCGCCAGCAGCCCCCGGACGGGTTATGGCTACACCTTC.

The CDR3 nucleotides read TGCGCCAGCAGCTTAGGATTCTTGGGGTCACCCCTCCACTTT. Its protein is CASSLGFLGSPLHF. This sequence joins TRBV5-1 and TRBJ1-6, with D hard to call. This CDR3 contains 14 residues. Germline CDR1 is SGHRS and CDR2 is YFSETQ. Trimming shortened V by 2 bases and J by 10 bases, and 13 bases separated the two germline ends.

The gene calls are TRBV15 and TRBJ1-5; D might be TRBD1 (5 bases). Germline V CDR1 and CDR2: LNHNV, YYDKDF (reference sequence). Trimming removed 0 bases at V and 11 bases at J, with 11 bases between. The CDR3 covers 13 residues. The CDR3 loop reads CATSRDLWGSQHF. The CDR3 DNA is TGTGCCACCAGCAGAGACTTATGGGGGTCCCAGCATTTT.

The gene calls are TRBV5-6 and TRBJ1-3, with D hard to call. The germline V gene has CDR1 SGHDT and CDR2 YYEEEE. The length of the CDR3 is 14 residues. The germline V and J ends were trimmed by 0 bases and 7 bases, with 11 bases remaining between them. The CDR3: CASSLAQSWNTIYF. CDR3 DNA sequence: TGTGCCAGCAGCTTGGCCCAAAGTTGGAACACCATATATTTT.